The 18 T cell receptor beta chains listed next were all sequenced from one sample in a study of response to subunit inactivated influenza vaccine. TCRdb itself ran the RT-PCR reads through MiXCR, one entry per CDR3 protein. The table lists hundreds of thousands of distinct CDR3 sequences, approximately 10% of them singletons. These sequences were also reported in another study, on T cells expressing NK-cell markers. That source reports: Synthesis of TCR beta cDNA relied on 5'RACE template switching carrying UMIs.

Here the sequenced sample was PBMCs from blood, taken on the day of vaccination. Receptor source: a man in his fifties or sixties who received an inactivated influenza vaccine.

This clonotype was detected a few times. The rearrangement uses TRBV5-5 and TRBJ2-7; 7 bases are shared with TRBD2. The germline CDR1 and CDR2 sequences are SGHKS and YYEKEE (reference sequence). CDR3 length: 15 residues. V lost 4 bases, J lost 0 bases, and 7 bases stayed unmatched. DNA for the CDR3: TGTGCCAGCAGCCGGCTAGCGGAAAGCTCCTACGAGCAGTACTTC. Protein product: CASSRLAESSYEQYF.

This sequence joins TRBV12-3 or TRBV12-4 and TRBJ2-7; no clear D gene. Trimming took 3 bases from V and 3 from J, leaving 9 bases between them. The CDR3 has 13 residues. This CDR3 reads CASSFGSLYEQYF. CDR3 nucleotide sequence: TGTGCCAGCAGTTTCGGGTCCCTCTACGAGCAGTACTTC.

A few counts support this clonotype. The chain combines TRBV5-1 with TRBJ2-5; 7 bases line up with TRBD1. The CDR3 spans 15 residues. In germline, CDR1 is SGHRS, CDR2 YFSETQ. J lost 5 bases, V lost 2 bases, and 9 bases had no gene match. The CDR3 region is CASSLTTGDVETQYF. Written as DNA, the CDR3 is TGCGCCAGCAGCTTAACAACAGGGGATGTGGAGACCCAGTACTTC.

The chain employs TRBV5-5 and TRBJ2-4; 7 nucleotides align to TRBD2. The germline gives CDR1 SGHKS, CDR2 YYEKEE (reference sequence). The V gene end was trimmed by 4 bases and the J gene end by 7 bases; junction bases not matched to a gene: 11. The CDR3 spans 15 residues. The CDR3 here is CASSGGGGARNIQYF. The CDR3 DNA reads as TGTGCCAGCAGCGGGGGGGGAGGGGCGAGGAACATTCAGTACTTC. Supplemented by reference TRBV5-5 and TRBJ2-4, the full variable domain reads DAGVTQSPTHLIKTRGQQVTLRCSPISGHKSVSWYQQVLGQGPQFIFQYYEKEERGRGNFPDRFSARQFPNYSSELNVNALLLGDSALYLCASSGGGGARNIQYFGAGTRLSVL.

The CDR3 DNA follows: TGTGCCAGCAGTGAAAGTTGTCGGGAGATGGGTTGCGAGCAGTACTTC. Its protein is CASSESCREMGCEQYF. The V and J genes are TRBV25-1 and TRBJ2-7, with D maybe TRBD2 (6 bases). The germline V gene has CDR1 MGHDK and CDR2 SYGVNS. The V end lost 2 bases, the J end lost 6 bases, and 20 bases lay between the germline ends. This CDR3 spans 16 amino acids.

CDR3 DNA: TGTGCCTGGACCTCGGGAGAGATAGACCGTCTTCCATGGCCCGGGGAGCTGTTTTTT. The encoded protein is CAWTSGEIDRLPWPGELFF. The chain joins TRBV30 to TRBJ2-2; a weak D match, TRBD2 (6 bases). There are 19 residues in the CDR3. Germline V gene sequence: CDR1 GTSNPN, CDR2 SVGIG (reference sequence). Trimming removed 4 bases from V and 6 bases from J, with 30 bases in between.

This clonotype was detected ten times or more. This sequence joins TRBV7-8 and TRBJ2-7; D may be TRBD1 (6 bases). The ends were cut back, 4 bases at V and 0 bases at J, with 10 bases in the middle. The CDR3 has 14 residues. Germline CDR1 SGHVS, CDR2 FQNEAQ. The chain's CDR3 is CASSSLTGSYEQYF. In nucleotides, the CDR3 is TGTGCCAGCAGCTCGTTGACAGGCTCCTACGAGCAGTACTTC.

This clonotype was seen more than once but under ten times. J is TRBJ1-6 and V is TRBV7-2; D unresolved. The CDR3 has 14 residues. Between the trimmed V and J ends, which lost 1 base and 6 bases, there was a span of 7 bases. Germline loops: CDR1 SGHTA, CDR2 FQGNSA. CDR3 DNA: TGTGCCAGCAGCTTAGTCCGGGGTAATTCACCCCTCCACTTT. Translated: CASSLVRGNSPLHF.

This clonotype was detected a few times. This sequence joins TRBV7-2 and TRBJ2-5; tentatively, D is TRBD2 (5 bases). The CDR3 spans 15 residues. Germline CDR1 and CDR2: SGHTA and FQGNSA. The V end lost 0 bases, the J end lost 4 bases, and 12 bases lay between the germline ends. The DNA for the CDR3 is TGTGCCAGCAGCTTAGCGCGGGCTCGGGGAGAGACCCAGTACTTC. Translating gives CASSLARARGETQYF.

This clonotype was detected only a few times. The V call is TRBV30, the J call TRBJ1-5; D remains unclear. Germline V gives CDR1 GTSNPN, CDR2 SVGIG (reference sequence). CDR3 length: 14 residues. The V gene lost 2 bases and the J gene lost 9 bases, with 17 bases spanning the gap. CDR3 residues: CAWSLGSTTGPQHF. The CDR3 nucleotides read TGTGCCTGGAGTTTAGGATCTACTACCGGGCCCCAGCATTTT.

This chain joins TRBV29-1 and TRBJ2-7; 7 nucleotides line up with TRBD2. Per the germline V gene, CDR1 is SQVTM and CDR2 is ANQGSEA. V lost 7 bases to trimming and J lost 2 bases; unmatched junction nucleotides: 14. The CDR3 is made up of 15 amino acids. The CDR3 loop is CSADTTGRTTYEQYF. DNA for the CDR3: TGCAGCGCGGATACCACCGGGAGGACAACCTACGAGCAGTACTTC.

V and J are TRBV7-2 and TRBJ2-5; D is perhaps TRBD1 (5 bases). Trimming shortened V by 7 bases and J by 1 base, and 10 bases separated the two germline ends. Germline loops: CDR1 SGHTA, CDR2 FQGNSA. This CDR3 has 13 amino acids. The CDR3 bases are TGTGCCAGCAAAGGGGCAGTCCAAGAGACCCAGTACTTC. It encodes CASKGAVQETQYF.

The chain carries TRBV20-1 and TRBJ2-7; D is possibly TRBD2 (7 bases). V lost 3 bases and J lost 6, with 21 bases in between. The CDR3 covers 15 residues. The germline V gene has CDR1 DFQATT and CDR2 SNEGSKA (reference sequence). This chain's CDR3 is CSASIIGGLAAEQYF. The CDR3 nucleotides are TGCAGTGCTAGTATAATAGGGGGGCTAGCGGCCGAGCAGTACTTC.

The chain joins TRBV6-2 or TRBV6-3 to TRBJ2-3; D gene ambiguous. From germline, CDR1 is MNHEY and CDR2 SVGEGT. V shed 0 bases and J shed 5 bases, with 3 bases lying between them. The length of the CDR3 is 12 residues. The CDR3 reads CASSYSKDTQYF. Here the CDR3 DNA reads TGTGCCAGCAGTTACTCCAAAGATACGCAGTATTTT.

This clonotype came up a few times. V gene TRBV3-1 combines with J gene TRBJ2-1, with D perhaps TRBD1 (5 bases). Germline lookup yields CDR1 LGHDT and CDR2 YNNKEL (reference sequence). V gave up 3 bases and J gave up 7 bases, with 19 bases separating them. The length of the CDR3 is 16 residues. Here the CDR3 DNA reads TGTGCCAGCAGCCATCAAGGGGCGCTCGATGGTAATGAGCAGTTCTTC. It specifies CASSHQGALDGNEQFF.

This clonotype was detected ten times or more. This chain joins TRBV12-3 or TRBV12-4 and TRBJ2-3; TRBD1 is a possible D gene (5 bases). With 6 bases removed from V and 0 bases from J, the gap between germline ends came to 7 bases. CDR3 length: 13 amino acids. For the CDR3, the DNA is TGTGCCAGCAGGACAGCTAGCACAGATACGCAGTATTTT. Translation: CASRTASTDTQYF.

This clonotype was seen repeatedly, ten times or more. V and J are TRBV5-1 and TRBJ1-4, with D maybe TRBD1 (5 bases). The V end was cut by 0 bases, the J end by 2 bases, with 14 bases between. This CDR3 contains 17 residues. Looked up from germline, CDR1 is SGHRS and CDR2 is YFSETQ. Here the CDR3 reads CASSLARDRSTNEKLFF. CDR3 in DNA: TGCGCCAGCAGCTTGGCCCGGGACCGTTCGACTAATGAAAAACTGTTTTTT.

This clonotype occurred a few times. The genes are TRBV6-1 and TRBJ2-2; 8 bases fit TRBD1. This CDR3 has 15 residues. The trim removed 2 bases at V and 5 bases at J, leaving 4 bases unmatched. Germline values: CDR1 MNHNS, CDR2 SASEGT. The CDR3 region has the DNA TGTGCCAGCAGTGAACAGGGGGCAAATACCGGGGAGCTGTTTTTT. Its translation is CASSEQGANTGELFF.